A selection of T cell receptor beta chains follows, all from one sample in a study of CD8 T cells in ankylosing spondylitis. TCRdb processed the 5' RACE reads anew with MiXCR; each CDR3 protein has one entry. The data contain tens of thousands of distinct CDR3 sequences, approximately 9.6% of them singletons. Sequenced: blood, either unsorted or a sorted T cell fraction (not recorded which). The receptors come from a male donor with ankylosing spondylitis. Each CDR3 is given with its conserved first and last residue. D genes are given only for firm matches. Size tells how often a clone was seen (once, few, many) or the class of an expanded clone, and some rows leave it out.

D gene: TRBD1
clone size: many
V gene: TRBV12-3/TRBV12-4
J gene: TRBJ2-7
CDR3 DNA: TGTGCCAGCAGCCCCTCCGGGACAGGGTACGCCGAGCAGTACTTC
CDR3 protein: CASSPSGTGYAEQYF

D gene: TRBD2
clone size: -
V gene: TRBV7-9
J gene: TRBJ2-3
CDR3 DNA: TGTGCCAGCAGCTTAGGGCTAGCGGGAGATGCAGATACGCAGTATTTT
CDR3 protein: CASSLGLAGDADTQYF

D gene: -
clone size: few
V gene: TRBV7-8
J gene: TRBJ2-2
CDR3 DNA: TGTGCCAGCAGCTTATGGAGGGGCAGTCCCGGGGAGCTGTTTTTT
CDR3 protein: CASSLWRGSPGELFF

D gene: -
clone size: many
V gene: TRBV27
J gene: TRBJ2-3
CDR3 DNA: TGTGCCAGCAGTTCCGTACTAGTTCGCCCCGGCACAGATACGCAGTATTTT
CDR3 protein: CASSSVLVRPGTDTQYF

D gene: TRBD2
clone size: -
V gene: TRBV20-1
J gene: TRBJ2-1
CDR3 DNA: TGCAGTGCTAGAGATCTGGGCGGGAGGGTTTACAATGACCAGTTCTTC
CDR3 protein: CSARDLGGRVYNDQFF

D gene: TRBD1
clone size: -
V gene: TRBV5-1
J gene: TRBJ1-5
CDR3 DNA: TGCGCCAGCAGCGTGGGGGACAGGAGTCTTAATAGCAATCAGCCCCAGCATTTT
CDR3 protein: CASSVGDRSLNSNQPQHF

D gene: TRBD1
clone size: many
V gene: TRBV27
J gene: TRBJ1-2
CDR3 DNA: TGTGCCAGCAGTATAACAGGGGGAAGTGGCTACACCTTC
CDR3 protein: CASSITGGSGYTF

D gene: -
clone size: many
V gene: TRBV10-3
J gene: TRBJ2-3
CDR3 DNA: TGTGCCATCCAGGAGACTAGCACAGATACGCAGTATTTT
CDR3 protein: CAIQETSTDTQYF

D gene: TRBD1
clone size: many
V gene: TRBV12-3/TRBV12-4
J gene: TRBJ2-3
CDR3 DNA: TGTGCCAGCAGTTCGACAGGGGGCACAGATACGCAGTATTTT
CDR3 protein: CASSSTGGTDTQYF

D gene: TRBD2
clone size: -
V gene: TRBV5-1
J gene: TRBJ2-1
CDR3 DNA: TGCGCCAGCAGCTTAGAGCGGGAGGGGTCCTACAATGAGCAGTTCTTC
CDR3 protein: CASSLEREGSYNEQFF

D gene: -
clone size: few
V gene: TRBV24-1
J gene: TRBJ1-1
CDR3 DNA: TGTGCCACCAGTGAGTACGGGTCTGAAGCTTTCTTT
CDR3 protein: CATSEYGSEAFF

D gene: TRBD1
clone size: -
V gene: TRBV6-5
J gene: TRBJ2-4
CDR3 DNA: TGTGCCAGCAGTTATGGGACAGGGCGAGGAAACATTCAGTACTTC
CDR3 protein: CASSYGTGRGNIQYF

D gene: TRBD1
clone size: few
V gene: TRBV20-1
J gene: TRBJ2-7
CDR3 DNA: TGCAGTGCTACAGGGGGCGAGGAGCAGTACTTC
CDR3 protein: CSATGGEEQYF

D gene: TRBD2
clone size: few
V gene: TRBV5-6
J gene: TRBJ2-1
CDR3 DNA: TGTGCCAGCGGAGTAAGCGGGAGGTATTACAATGAGCAGTTCTTC
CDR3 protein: CASGVSGRYYNEQFF

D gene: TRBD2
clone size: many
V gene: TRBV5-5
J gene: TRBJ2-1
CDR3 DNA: TGTGCCAGCAGCTCCCACGGAAGCGGGAGCCTTTACAATGAGCAGTTCTTC
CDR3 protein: CASSSHGSGSLYNEQFF

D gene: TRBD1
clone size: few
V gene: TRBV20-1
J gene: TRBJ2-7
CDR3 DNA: TGCAGTGCTCTTCGACAGGGTTACTCCTACGAGCAGTACTTC
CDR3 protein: CSALRQGYSYEQYF

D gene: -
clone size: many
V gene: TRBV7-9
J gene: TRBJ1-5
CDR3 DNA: TGTGCCAGCAGCTTGACCCAGTCGGAGCCCCAGCATTTT
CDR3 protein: CASSLTQSEPQHF

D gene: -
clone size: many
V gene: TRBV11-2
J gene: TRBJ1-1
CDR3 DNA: TGTGCCAGCAGCTTAGCAGGGTTCACTGAAGCTTTCTTT
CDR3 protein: CASSLAGFTEAFF

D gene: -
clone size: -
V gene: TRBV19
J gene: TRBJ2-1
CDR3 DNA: TGTGCCAGTAGGGAGACTCTTGAGCAGTTCTTC
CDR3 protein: CASRETLEQFF

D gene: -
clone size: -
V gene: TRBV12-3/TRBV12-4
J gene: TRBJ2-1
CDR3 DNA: TGTGCCAGCAAGCCGGGACTTTCTCCTAACTACAATGAGCAGTTCTTC
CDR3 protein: CASKPGLSPNYNEQFF

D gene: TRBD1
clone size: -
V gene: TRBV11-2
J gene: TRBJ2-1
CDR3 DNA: TGTGCCAGCAGCTTAGAGGGCAGGGGGACGTCGGAGCAGTTCTTC
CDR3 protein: CASSLEGRGTSEQFF

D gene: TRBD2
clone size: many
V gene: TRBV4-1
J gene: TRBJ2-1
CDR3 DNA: TGCGCCAGCAGCCGTACCGTAGCGGGGCATACCAATGAGCAGTTCTTC
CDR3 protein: CASSRTVAGHTNEQFF

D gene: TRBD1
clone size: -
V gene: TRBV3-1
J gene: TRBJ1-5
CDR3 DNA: TGTGCCAGCAGCCCCACAGGGGTGTGGCAGCCCCAGCATTTT
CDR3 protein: CASSPTGVWQPQHF

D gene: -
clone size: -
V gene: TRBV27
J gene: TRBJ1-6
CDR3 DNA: TGTGCCAGCAGTTTATTGGGGGACCGAAATTCACCCCTCCACTTT
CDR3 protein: CASSLLGDRNSPLHF

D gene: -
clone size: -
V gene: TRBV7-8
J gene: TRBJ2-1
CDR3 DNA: TGTGCCAGCAGTCCAGTCAGGGGAAGCTCCTACAATGAGCAGTTCTTC
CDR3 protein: CASSPVRGSSYNEQFF

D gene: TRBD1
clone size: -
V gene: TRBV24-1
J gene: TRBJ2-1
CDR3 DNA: TGTGCCACCAGTGATTTTGGGACAGGGGTCCATGAGCAGTTCTTC
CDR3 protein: CATSDFGTGVHEQFF

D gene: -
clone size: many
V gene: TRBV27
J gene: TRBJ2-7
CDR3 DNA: TGTGCCAGCAGTTTTGCGGGGCCCTACGAGCAGTACTTC
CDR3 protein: CASSFAGPYEQYF

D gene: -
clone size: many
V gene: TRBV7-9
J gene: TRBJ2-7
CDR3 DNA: TGTGCCAGCAGCCCGGGGGACTCATACGAGCAGTACTTC
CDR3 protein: CASSPGDSYEQYF

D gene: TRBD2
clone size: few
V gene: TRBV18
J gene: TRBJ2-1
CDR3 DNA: TGTGCCAGCTCACTCCGGGGACTAGCGCCGATCAATGAGCAGTTCTTC
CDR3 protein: CASSLRGLAPINEQFF

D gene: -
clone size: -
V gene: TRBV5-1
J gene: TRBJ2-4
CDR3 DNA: TGCGCCAGCAGCTACGACAGCCCGAACAATCCTTTCGCCAAAAACATTCAGTACTTC
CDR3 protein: CASSYDSPNNPFAKNIQYF

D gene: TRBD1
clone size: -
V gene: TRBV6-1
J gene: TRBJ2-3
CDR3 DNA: TGTGCCAGCAGACCAGGACAGGGGAGTTCTTCAGATACGCAGTATTTT
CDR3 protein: CASRPGQGSSSDTQYF

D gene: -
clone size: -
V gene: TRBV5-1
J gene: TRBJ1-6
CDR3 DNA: TGCGCCAGCAGCCCGAGCCGGGACCTTGACTCACCCCTCCACTTT
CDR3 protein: CASSPSRDLDSPLHF

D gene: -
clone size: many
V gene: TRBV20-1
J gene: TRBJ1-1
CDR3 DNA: TGCAGTCCCGGGGGCACCCCTGAAGCTTTCTTT
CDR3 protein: CSPGGTPEAFF

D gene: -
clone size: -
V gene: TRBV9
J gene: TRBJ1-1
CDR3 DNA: TGTGCCAGCAGCGTAGGTAAGGACACTGAAGCTTTCTTT
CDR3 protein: CASSVGKDTEAFF

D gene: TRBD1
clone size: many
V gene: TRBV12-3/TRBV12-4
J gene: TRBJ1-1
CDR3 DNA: TGTGCCAGCAGAAAGGTAACAGGGGGTTATGAAGCTTTCTTT
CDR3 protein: CASRKVTGGYEAFF

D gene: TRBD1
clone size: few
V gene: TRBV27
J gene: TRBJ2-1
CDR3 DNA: TGTGCCAGCACCTGGGGACAGGGTCGGGCCAATGAGCAGTTCTTC
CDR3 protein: CASTWGQGRANEQFF

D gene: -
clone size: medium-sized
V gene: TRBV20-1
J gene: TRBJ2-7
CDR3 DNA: TGCAGTGCTAGACAGGGTTTAGGGTACGAGCAGTACTTC
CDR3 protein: CSARQGLGYEQYF

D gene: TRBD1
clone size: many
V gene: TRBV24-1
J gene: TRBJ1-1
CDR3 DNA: TGTGCCACCAGTGATCCCGGGACAGGGGACACTGAAGCTTTCTTT
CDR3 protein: CATSDPGTGDTEAFF

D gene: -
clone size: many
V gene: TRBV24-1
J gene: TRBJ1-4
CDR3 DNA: TGTGCCACCAGTGAGGGTGAAAAACTGTTTTTT
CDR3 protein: CATSEGEKLFF

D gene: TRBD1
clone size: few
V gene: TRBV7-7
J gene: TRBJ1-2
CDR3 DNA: TGTGCCAGCAGCTTAGATCCGGGGCAGGGGGGTTTCTATGGCTACACCTTC
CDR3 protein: CASSLDPGQGGFYGYTF

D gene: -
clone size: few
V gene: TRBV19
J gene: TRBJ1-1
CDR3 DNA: TGTGCCAGTAGTATAGGCCACAGGCTACGGGGAGCTTTCTTT
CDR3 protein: CASSIGHRLRGAFF

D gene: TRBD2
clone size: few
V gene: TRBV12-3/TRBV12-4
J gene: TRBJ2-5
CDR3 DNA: TGTGCCAGCAGCACGGGGGTCGCCGGGGGGGAGACCCAGTACTTC
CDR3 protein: CASSTGVAGGETQYF

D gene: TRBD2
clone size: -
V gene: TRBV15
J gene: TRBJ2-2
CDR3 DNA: TGTGCCACCAGCAGCCCACCGGGACTAGCGGGATTTGCCGGGGAGCTGTTTTTT
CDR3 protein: CATSSPPGLAGFAGELFF

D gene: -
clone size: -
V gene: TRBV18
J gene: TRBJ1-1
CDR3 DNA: TGTGCCAGCTCACGCCTGGGGATGAACACTGAAGCTTTCTTT
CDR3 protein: CASSRLGMNTEAFF

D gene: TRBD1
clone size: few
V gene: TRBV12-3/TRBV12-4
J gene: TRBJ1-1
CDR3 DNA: TGTGCCAGCACCCCACAGGGGAGGCCGAACACTGAAGCTTTCTTT
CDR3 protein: CASTPQGRPNTEAFF